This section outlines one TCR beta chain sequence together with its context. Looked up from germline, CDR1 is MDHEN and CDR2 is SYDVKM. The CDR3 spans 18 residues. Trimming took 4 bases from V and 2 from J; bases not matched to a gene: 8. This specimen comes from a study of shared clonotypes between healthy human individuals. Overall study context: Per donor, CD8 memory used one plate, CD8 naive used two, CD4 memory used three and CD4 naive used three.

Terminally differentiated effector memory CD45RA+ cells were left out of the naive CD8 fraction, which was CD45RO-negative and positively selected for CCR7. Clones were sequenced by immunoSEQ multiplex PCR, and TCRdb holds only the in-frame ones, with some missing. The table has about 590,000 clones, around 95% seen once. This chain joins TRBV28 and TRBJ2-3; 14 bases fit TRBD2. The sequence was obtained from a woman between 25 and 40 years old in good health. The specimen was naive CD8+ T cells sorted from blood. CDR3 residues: CASSYRGLAGDLTDTQYF. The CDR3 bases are TGTGCCAGCAGTTACAGGGGACTAGCGGGAGACCTCACAGATACGCAGTATTTT.